The 2 T cell receptor beta chains presented below share a single source sample, sequenced in a study of T-cell reconstitution after alpha-beta-depleted transplantation in children. Unique molecular identifiers tagged the TCRbeta library. TCRdb reprocessed the PCR reads via MiXCR and lists one record per CDR3 protein. Of around 440,000 distinct CDR3 sequences in the sample, around 15% were seen once. Sequencing used PBMCs, mostly from graft donor cells, obtained 360 days after TCRalphabeta/CD19-depleted stem cell transplant. The receptors were sampled from a boy under two years old who had a stem cell transplant for Wiskott-Aldrich syndrome, so the T cells may come from the graft donor.

The V and J genes are TRBV7-9 and TRBJ2-5, with D perhaps matching TRBD2 (6 bases). V dropped 1 base and J dropped 5 bases, with 14 bases sitting between them. The CDR3 loop spans 15 amino acids. Germline values: CDR1 SEHNR, CDR2 FQNEAQ (reference sequence). The CDR3 is CASSLERLGWETQYF. CDR3 bases: TGTGCCAGCAGCTTAGAGAGACTAGGATGGGAGACCCAGTACTTC. Full variable domain (remainder filled in from reference TRBV7-9 and TRBJ2-5): DTGVSQNPRHKITKRGQNVTFRCDPISEHNRLYWYRQTLGQGPEFLTYFQNEAQLEKSRLLSDRFSAERPKGSFSTLEIQRTEQGDSAMYLCASSLERLGWETQYFGPGTRLLVL.

This clonotype was recorded a few times. This rearrangement joins TRBV4-3 to TRBJ2-2; 11 bases align to TRBD2. CDR1 and CDR2 (germline): LGHNA, YSLEER. This CDR3 spans 18 amino acids. Trimming removed 0 bases from V and 2 bases from J; junction bases left unmatched: 5. The CDR3 coding sequence is TGCGCCAGCAGCCAAGATGGGCTAGCGGGAGGAAACACCGGGGAGCTGTTTTTT. Its translation is CASSQDGLAGGNTGELFF.